The text below deals with one T cell receptor (beta chain). Its antigen is as yet unknown. The table came from immunoSEQ multiplex PCR; TCRdb's copy has only in-frame clones and leaves some out. The sample contains under 40,000 clones, 91% of which appear only once. The ends were cut back, 4 bases at V and 6 bases at J, with 14 bases in the middle. Germline values: CDR1 LNHDA, CDR2 SQIVND (reference sequence). This CDR3 region has 14 residues. This specimen belongs to a study of T cells in tuberculosis. At study entry, adolescents had tuberculin skin tests and IGRA screening. Study conclusions and caveats: GEM motif frequencies gave around 70% accuracy; the GMM repertoire gave about 86%.

This TCR came from a donor aged 5 to 30 with latent tuberculosis or without tuberculosis infection. The sequenced sample was PBMCs. The rearrangement links TRBV19 to TRBJ2-3; a possible D gene is TRBD1 (5 bases). CDR3: CASSRQGEADTQYF. CDR3 nucleotide sequence: TGTGCCAGTAGTAGGCAGGGTGAGGCGGATACGCAGTATTTT.